The T cell receptor beta chain described here comes from a study of CD8+ T cells in alopecia areata. Study-wide results and limits: An increase in clonality over normal scalp was evident in lesional scalp, especially alopecia totalis/universalis.

As to this clone: As yet, its antigen is unknown.

The V gene lost 0 bases and the J gene lost 6 bases, with 14 bases spanning the gap. The CDR3 is 15 amino acids. Germline values: CDR1 LNHDA, CDR2 SQIVND (reference sequence). RNA was isolated and reverse transcribed to cDNA, the sequencing template. Data came from immunoSEQ multiplex PCR; TCRdb stores just in-frame clones and leaves some out. The sample has roughly 120,000 clones, 50% to 55% seen once. Treatment here: oral pan-JAK inhibitor, 5-10 mg twice daily. This clonotype originated in a human donor with alopecia areata. The specimen comprised CD4+ T cells sorted from blood, sampled at week 4, from a patient treated with tofacitinib. The V call is TRBV19, the J call TRBJ1-1; possibly TRBD1 for D (6 bases). CDR3: CASSIDGRGLAEAFF. CDR3 DNA: TGTGCCAGTAGTATAGATGGTCGGGGGCTAGCTGAAGCTTTCTTT.